This T cell receptor (beta chain) was sequenced for a study of PD-1 blockade in classical Hodgkin lymphoma. Between the trimmed V and J ends, which lost 0 bases and 6 bases, there was a span of 4 bases. CDR1 and CDR2 (germline): SGHNT, YENEEA. This CDR3 has 12 residues. Time point of the sample: cycle 4 day 1 (C4D1), after about 6 weeks of nivolumab. Every one of the patients relapsed after autologous stem cell transplantation (brentuximab vedotin exposure was variable). Produced via immunoSEQ multiplex PCR; TCRdb's table is partial and in-frame only. The repertoire holds around 53,000 clones, about 75% seen once, with 12% in the top ten.

This sequence joins TRBV11-3 and TRBJ2-3; D remains ambiguous. The sequences come from peripheral blood mononuclear cells (PBMCs), collected before the fourth cycle of nivolumab. This clonotype was obtained from a human donor with classical Hodgkin lymphoma. This chain's CDR3 is CASSLDRDTQYF. CDR3 nucleotide sequence: TGTGCCAGCAGCTTAGATCGGGATACGCAGTATTTT.